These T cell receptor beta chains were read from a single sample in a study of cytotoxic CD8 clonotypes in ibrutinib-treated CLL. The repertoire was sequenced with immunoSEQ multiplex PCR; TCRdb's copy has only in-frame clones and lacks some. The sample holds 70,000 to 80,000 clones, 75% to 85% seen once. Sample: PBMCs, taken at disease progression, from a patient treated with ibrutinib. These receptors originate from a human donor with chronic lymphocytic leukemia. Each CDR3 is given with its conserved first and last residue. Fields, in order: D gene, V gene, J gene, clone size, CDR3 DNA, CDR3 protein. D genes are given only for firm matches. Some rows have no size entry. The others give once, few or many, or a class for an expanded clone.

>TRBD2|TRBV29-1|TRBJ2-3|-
TGCAGCGTAGCCGGGACTAGCGGAGGCACAGATACGCAGTATTTT
CSVAGTSGGTDTQYF
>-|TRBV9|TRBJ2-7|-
TGTGCCAGCAGCGGCCTCGACTCCTACGAGCAGTACTTC
CASSGLDSYEQYF
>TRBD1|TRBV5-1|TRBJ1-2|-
TGCGCCAGCAGGAACATCCAACAGGGGGCCTATGGCTACACCTTC
CASRNIQQGAYGYTF
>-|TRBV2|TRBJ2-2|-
TGTGCCAGCAGTGCCCTCGGACCCCAGCCTGAGGAGCTGTTTTTT
CASSALGPQPEELFF
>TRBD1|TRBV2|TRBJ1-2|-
TGTGCCAGCAGTGCTACAGGGGTCGATGGCTACACCTTC
CASSATGVDGYTF
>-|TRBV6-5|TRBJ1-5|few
TGTGCCAGCAGTTTCGGCAGGGTACAGCCCCAGCATTTT
CASSFGRVQPQHF
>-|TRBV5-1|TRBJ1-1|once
TGCGCCAGCAGCTTGGTTTTTGACACTGAAGCTTTCTTT
CASSLVFDTEAFF
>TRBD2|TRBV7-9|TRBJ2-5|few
TGTGCCAGCAGCTCTAGCGGGAGCCAAGAGACCCAGTACTTC
CASSSSGSQETQYF
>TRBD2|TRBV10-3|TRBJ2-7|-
TGTGCCATCGCAGCGGGGTCAGACTACGAGCAGTACTTC
CAIAAGSDYEQYF
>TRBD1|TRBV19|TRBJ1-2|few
TGTGCCAGTAGGCTCGGACAGGGAAGGCGGGGACGTGGCTACACCTTC
CASRLGQGRRGRGYTF
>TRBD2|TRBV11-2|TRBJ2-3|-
TGTGCCAGCACCCCGACCTGGGAGGGGAAGGACACGCAGTATTTT
CASTPTWEGKDTQYF
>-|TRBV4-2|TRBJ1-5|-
TGTGCCAGCAGCCAAGGGCTAGATCAGCCCCAGCATTTT
CASSQGLDQPQHF
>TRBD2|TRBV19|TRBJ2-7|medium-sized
TGTGCCAGTAGTATGACTAGCGGATACGAGCAGTACTTC
CASSMTSGYEQYF
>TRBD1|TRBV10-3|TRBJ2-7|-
TGTGCCATCAGTGAGCAGGGGGCGAGCGAGCAGTACTTC
CAISEQGASEQYF
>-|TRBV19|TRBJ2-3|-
TGTGCCAGTAGTCCCTGGAGCACAGATACGCAGTATTTT
CASSPWSTDTQYF
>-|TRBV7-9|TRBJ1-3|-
TGTGCCAGCAGCTCAAGAGGTTCTGGAAACACCATATATTTT
CASSSRGSGNTIYF
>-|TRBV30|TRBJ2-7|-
TGTGCCTGGAGCCAAATGACGGGGCTTCAGTACTTC
CAWSQMTGLQYF
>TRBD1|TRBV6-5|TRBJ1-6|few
TGTGCCAGCAGGGGGGACAGGGGACAGTCACCCCTCCACTTT
CASRGDRGQSPLHF
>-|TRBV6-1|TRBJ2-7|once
TGTGCCAGCAGTTCCGGGACATATACCTACGAGCAGTACTTC
CASSSGTYTYEQYF
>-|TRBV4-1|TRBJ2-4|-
TGCGCCAGCAGCCAAGAGGGGGGGGCCGGGGCCAAAAACATTCAGTACTTC
CASSQEGGAGAKNIQYF
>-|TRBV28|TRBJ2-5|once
TGTGCAGCTCTTGGAGGGCTAAGAGAGACCCAGTACTTC
CAALGGLRETQYF
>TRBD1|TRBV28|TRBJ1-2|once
TGTGCCAGCAGTTTGGGGACAGGGGCGCCCTATGGCTACACCTTC
CASSLGTGAPYGYTF
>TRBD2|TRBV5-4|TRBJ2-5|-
TGTGCCAGCACCGGGGGGGGTAGCCTGGGCCCTGCAGAGACCCAGTACTTC
CASTGGGSLGPAETQYF
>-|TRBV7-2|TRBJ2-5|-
TGTGCCAGCAGCTTAAGGAGGGAGGAGACCCAGTACTTC
CASSLRREETQYF
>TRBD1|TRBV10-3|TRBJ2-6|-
TGTGCCATCAGTGAATGGGACAGCTCCCTCTCTGGGGCCAACGTCCTGACTTTC
CAISEWDSSLSGANVLTF
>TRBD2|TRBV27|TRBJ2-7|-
TGTGCCAGCAGTTTATTGGGGGGGTCCTCCTACGAGCAGTACTTC
CASSLLGGSSYEQYF
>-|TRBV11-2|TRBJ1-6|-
TGTGCCAGCAGCTTCCCACAGGGCTCGGGTTCACCCCTCCACTTT
CASSFPQGSGSPLHF
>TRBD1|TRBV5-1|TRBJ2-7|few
TGCGCCAGCAGACGCCCCGGGACAGGGCTTCAGGAGCAGTACTTC
CASRRPGTGLQEQYF
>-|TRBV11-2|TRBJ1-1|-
TGTGCCAGCAGCTTACTCCTCGAGAGCACTGAAGCTTTCTTT
CASSLLLESTEAFF
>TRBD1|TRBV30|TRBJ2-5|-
TGTGCCTGGAGTCTTCGGACAGGGTTATCAGAGACCCAGTACTTC
CAWSLRTGLSETQYF
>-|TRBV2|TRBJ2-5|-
TGTGCCAGCAGAAAGGAGGCAGGTACAATAGAGACCCAGTACTTC
CASRKEAGTIETQYF
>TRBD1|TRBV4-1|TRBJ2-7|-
TGCGCCAGCGGGACAGGGGGCGGTGAGCAGTACTTC
CASGTGGGEQYF
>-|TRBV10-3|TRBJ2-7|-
TGTGCCATCAGTGTTGGCAGCACCTACGAGCAGTACTTC
CAISVGSTYEQYF
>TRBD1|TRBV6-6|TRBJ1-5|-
TGTGCCAGCACCCAAGGGACAGGGAGGAGCAATCAGCCCCAGCATTTT
CASTQGTGRSNQPQHF
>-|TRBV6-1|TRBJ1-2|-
TGTGCCAGCAGTGAACAGGGGAGCGGTGGCTACACCTTC
CASSEQGSGGYTF
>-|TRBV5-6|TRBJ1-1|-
TGTGCCAGCACCGTTGGACCTATGAACACTGAAGCTTTCTTT
CASTVGPMNTEAFF
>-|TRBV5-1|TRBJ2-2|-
TGCGCCAGCAGCTTTTTGTCAGGGTCTTCCGGGGAGCTGTTTTTT
CASSFLSGSSGELFF
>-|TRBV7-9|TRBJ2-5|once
TGTGCCAGCAGCTCCGGTTCCGAAGGGACCCAGTACTTC
CASSSGSEGTQYF
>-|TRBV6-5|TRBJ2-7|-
TGTGCCAGCAGGCCCGGGGGCGGAAACTCCTACGAGCAGTACTTC
CASRPGGGNSYEQYF
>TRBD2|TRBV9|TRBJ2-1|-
TGTGCCAGCAGCGTGTCTAGCGGATTTAGCAATGAGCAGTTCTTC
CASSVSSGFSNEQFF
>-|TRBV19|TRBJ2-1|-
TGTGCCAGTAAACTAGCCGGGGCGGCTAGTATAGATGAGCAGTTCTTC
CASKLAGAASIDEQFF
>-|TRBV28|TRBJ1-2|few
TGTGCCAGCAGTTCCGACTATGGCTACACCTTC
CASSSDYGYTF
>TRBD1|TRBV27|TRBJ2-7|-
TGTGCCAGCAGTTTTTCCCCGGACAGGGGCCGAGTTTTCCAGTACTTC
CASSFSPDRGRVFQYF
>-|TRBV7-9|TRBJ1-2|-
TGTGCCAGCAGCTTATTTAACTATGGCTACACCTTC
CASSLFNYGYTF
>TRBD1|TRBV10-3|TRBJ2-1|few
TGTGCCATCAGCCGGACAGGGGCGACGAAAAAGTCCTACAATGAGCAGTTCTTC
CAISRTGATKKSYNEQFF